This T cell receptor (beta chain) appears in the sequencing data of a study of T cell responses to AZD1222 COVID-19 vaccine. Study results and limitations: Repertoires in all cases were sampled only once the peak T cell response had passed. Along spike, vaccine-associated CD4 TCRs were found throughout, with dominance at 160-218 and 743-854. Seropositive AZD1222 recipients at baseline numbered only five or six.

Details on this clone: The antigen remains unidentified.

The method was immunoSEQ multiplex PCR; TCRdb's version includes in-frame clones alone and lacks a portion of them. The sample carries more than 95,000 clones, approximately 80% recorded once. V was pared by 0 bases and J by 9 bases, with 8 bases between. The CDR3 contains 11 residues. CDR1 is DFQATT and CDR2 is SNEGSKA in the germline V gene (reference sequence). Analyses pooled second doses at about 4 or about 12 weeks. The source of this sequence is an adult who received the AZD1222 COVID-19 vaccine. The starting material was peripheral blood, obtained 28 days after the second AZD1222 dose. The gene calls are TRBV20-1 and TRBJ1-1; D not resolved. The CDR3 region is CSARDREKAFF. CDR3 DNA: TGCAGTGCTAGAGATCGGGAAAAAGCTTTCTTT.